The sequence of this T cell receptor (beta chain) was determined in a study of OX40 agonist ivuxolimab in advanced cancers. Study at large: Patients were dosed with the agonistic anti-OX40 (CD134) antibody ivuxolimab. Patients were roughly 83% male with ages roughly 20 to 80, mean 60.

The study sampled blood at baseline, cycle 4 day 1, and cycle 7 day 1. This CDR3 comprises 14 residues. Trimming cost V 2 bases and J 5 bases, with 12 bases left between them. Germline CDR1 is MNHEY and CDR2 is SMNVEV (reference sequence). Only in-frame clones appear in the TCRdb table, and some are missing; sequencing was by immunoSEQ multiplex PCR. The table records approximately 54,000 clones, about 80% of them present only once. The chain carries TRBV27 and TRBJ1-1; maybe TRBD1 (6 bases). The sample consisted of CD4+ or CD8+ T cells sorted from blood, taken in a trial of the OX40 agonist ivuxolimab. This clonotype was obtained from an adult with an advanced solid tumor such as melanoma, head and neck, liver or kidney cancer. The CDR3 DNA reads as TGTGCCAGCAGTTTAGGACGGAGGGGGACTGAAGCTTTCTTT. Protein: CASSLGRRGTEAFF.